The 16 T cell receptor beta chains given below trace back to one sample, sequenced in a study of response to subunit inactivated influenza vaccine. TCRdb re-derived calls from the RT-PCR reads in MiXCR, one entry per CDR3 protein. Of more than 450,000 distinct CDR3 sequences listed, 7.6% were seen once; the top ten hold 10% to 15%. This specimen consisted of PBMCs from blood, obtained around 25 months after vaccination. The receptor set was obtained from a man aged 50-75 years who received an inactivated influenza vaccine.

The sample holds a few counts of this clonotype. The chain couples TRBV4-2 to TRBJ2-2; D possibly uses TRBD1 or TRBD2 (5 bases each). Trimming shortened V by 0 bases and J by 6 bases, and 17 bases separated the two germline ends. Germline-derived CDR1 and CDR2 are LGHNA and YNFKEQ. The CDR3 consists of 17 residues. Here the CDR3 DNA reads TGTGCCAGCAGCCAAGAGCGACAGAGTACGGGGTCCGGGGAGCTGTTTTTT. Its translation is CASSQERQSTGSGELFF.

This clonotype has more than one count but fewer than ten. V gene TRBV4-3 combines with J gene TRBJ1-6, with 7 positions matching TRBD1. This CDR3 spans 16 amino acids. Germline CDR1 reads LGHNA; CDR2 reads YSLEER. Germline trimming cut 0 bases from V and 9 bases from J; bases unmatched to any gene: 8. The chain's CDR3 is CASSQDPGQRTSPLHF. CDR3 in DNA: TGCGCCAGCAGCCAAGATCCGGGACAGAGGACTTCACCCCTCCACTTT.

This clonotype was observed a few times. V usage is TRBV5-1 and J usage is TRBJ2-3; D unresolved. The V end was cut by 0 bases, the J end by 4 bases, with 9 bases between. Germline V lookup: CDR1 SGHRS, CDR2 YFSETQ. This CDR3 is built from 14 residues. The CDR3 sequence is CASSLEGSSDTQYF. For the CDR3, the DNA is TGCGCCAGCAGCTTGGAGGGCAGCTCAGATACGCAGTATTTT.

The J gene is TRBJ2-3, the V gene TRBV7-8; 10 bases fit TRBD2. CDR3 length: 16 amino acids. V shed 5 bases and J 2 bases; nucleotides not matched to a gene: 7. CDR1 and CDR2 from the germline V gene are SGHVS and FQNEAQ. The CDR3 DNA reads TGTGCCAGCAGCCCCTGGGGACTAGCGCTCACAGATACGCAGTATTTT. This gives the protein CASSPWGLALTDTQYF.

This clonotype was observed many times. J is TRBJ2-2 and V is TRBV5-1, with D perhaps TRBD2 (6 bases). CDR1 is SGHRS, CDR2 YFSETQ, per germline. Trimming removed 3 bases from V and 5 bases from J, with 11 bases in between. The CDR3 has 14 residues. CDR3 nucleotides: TGCGCCAGCAGCTCCTGGGAGGATACCGGGGAGCTGTTTTTT. This sequence encodes CASSSWEDTGELFF. Looking up the rest from reference TRBV5-1 and TRBJ2-2 gives the full variable domain: KAGVTQTPRYLIKTRGQQVTLSCSPISGHRSVSWYQQTPGQGLQFLFEYFSETQRNKGNFPGRFSGRQFSNSRSEMNVSTLELGDSALYLCASSSWEDTGELFFGEGSRLTVL.

This sequence joins TRBV20-1 and TRBJ2-1; D call uncertain. Trimming stripped 2 bases from V and 7 bases from J, with 15 bases between. The CDR3 is 14 residues long. Germline CDR1 is DFQATT and CDR2 is SNEGSKA (reference sequence). The CDR3 DNA follows: TGCAGTGCTAGACATGGCCGAAACGTGAATGAGCAGTTCTTC. It specifies CSARHGRNVNEQFF.

This clonotype was seen a handful of times. The chain joins TRBV6-2 or TRBV6-3 to TRBJ1-1; perhaps TRBD1 as D (5 bases). CDR3 length: 16 amino acids. The germline V gene encodes CDR1 MNHEY and CDR2 SVGEGT. With 4 bases removed from V and 6 bases from J, the gap between germline ends came to 21 bases. The CDR3 sequence: CASSSYVQVFSSEAFF. Written as DNA, the CDR3 is TGTGCCAGCAGTTCCTACGTACAGGTCTTTTCTTCTGAAGCTTTCTTT.

For this clonotype: Given a much more abundant clone one base away, this may be a read error. The gene calls are TRBV20-1 and TRBJ1-1, with no clear D. Germline V gene sequence: CDR1 DFQATT, CDR2 SNEGSKA (reference sequence). V was trimmed by 2 bases and J by 4 bases, leaving 14 bases between them. The CDR3 extends over 14 amino acids. The CDR3 bases are TGCAGTGCTAGAATCGCATTTCGGGGCACTGAAGCTTTCTTT. It translates to CSARIAFRGTEAFF.

The rearrangement joins TRBV20-1 to TRBJ1-2; perhaps TRBD1 as D (6 bases). The CDR3 totals 11 residues. CDR1 and CDR2 from the germline V gene are DFQATT and SNEGSKA (reference sequence). Trimming removed 5 bases at V and 12 bases at J, with 16 bases between. The CDR3 nucleotides read TGCAGTGCTCGACGGACAGCCAGTGACACCTTC. It yields the protein CSARRTASDTF.

This clonotype was counted between two and nine times. V usage is TRBV27 and J usage is TRBJ1-1; 7 bases map to TRBD1. The V gene's germline CDR1 is MNHEY and CDR2 SMNVEV (reference sequence). The CDR3 length is 17 residues. V shed 1 base, J shed 4 bases, and the junction held 12 bases outside the gene matches. The CDR3 DNA follows: TGTGCCAGCAGTTTATATCCCCCCTCAGGGGGGCTCACTGAAGCTTTCTTT. Protein sequence: CASSLYPPSGGLTEAFF.

This chain joins TRBV7-9 and TRBJ2-5; unclear D gene. Trimming left V 6 bases short and J 5 bases short, with 13 bases between. Germline V lookup: CDR1 SEHNR, CDR2 FQNEAQ (reference sequence). The CDR3 contains 13 residues. CDR3 region: CASSKVGWETQYF. CDR3 coding DNA: TGTGCCAGCAGTAAGGTCGGGTGGGAGACCCAGTACTTC.

V usage is TRBV20-1 and J usage is TRBJ2-3; D is tentatively TRBD1 or TRBD2 (7 bases each). CDR1 is DFQATT and CDR2 is SNEGSKA in the germline V gene (reference sequence). Trimming cost V 7 bases and J 7 bases, with 18 bases left between them. The CDR3 loop spans 13 amino acids. The CDR3 DNA follows: TGCAGTGGGGGAGGGGGCTCCAAAAATACGCAGTATTTT. Translation gives CSGGGGSKNTQYF.

The chain is built from TRBV5-6 and TRBJ2-1; D remains unclear. V was cut by 3 bases and J by 7 bases, with 5 bases left in between. From germline, CDR1 is SGHDT and CDR2 YYEEEE. There are 11 residues in the CDR3. The CDR3 coding sequence is TGTGCCAGCAGCTGGAGTAATGAGCAGTTCTTC. It is translated as CASSWSNEQFF.

This clonotype was seen more than once but under ten times. This rearrangement joins TRBV12-5 to TRBJ1-1; D is unresolved. The CDR3 has 12 amino acids. Germline CDR1 and CDR2: LGHNT and FRNRAP. Trimming removed 2 bases at V and 7 bases at J, with 8 bases between. The CDR3 DNA follows: TGTGCTAGTGGTTTGTCGGGAGGTGAAGCTTTCTTT. It translates to CASGLSGGEAFF.

This clonotype was counted at least ten times. The chain carries TRBV4-1 and TRBJ2-7; 9 bases fit TRBD2. The CDR3 has 16 residues. Germline loops: CDR1 MGHRA, CDR2 YSYEKL. The ends lost 0 bases at V and 3 bases at J; junction bases unmatched: 6. The CDR3 coding sequence is TGCGCCAGCAGCCAAGATCTCCCTAGCGGGGTCTACGAGCAGTACTTC. This gives the protein CASSQDLPSGVYEQYF.

The chain has TRBV6-5 and TRBJ2-7, with D possibly matching TRBD1 (5 bases). The CDR3 loop spans 15 amino acids. Trimming removed 5 bases at V and 3 bases at J, with 17 bases between. Germline CDR1 and CDR2: MNHEY and SVGAGI. CDR3 amino acids: CASSTTMTVVYEQYF. The DNA for the CDR3 is TGTGCCAGCAGTACTACTATGACAGTGGTCTACGAGCAGTACTTC.